This T cell receptor beta chain was identified in a study of T cells after yellow fever vaccination. In the study overall: Where fractions had low cell numbers, libraries were prepared from them with the SMART-Seq v4 Ultra Low Input RNA kit. Study-wide points: Subsequent booster samples again held most clones from primary vaccination (96% CD4, 85% to 90% CD8).

The V gene's germline CDR1 is MNHNS and CDR2 SASEGT. This CDR3 region has 16 residues. After removal of 9 bases from V and 6 bases from J, the junction contained 20 bases not matched to a gene. Regarding this clonotype: Its antigen is undetermined.

TCRdb re-called the 5' RACE reads with MiXCR, one entry per CDR3 protein. The sample holds some 560,000 distinct CDR3 sequences, about a sixth seen once. Sample: PBMCs, taken less than 6 days after the first yellow fever vaccination. The receptor's source is a man in his late teens or twenties who received the YFV17D yellow fever vaccine. The rearrangement uses TRBV6-1 and TRBJ2-7; 7 bases fit TRBD2. CDR3 sequence (DNA): TGTGCCAGTACCGAGGCCGTCGGGGGGACCAGGAGCGAGCAGTACTTC. The encoded protein is CASTEAVGGTRSEQYF.